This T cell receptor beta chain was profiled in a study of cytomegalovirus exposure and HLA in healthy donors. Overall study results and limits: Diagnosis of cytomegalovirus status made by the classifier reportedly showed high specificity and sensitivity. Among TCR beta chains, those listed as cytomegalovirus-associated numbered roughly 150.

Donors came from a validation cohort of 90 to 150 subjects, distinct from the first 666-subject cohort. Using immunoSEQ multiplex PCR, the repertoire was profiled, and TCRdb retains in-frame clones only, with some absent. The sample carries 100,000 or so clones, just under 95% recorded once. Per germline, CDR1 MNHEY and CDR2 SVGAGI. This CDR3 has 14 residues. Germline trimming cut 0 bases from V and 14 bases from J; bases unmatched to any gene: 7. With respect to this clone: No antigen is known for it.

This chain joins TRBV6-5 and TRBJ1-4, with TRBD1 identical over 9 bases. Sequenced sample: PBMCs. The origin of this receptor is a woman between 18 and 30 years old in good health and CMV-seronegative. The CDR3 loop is CASSYSYTGGGLFF. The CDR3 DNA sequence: TGTGCCAGCAGTTACTCCTATACAGGGGGCGGCCTGTTTTTT.